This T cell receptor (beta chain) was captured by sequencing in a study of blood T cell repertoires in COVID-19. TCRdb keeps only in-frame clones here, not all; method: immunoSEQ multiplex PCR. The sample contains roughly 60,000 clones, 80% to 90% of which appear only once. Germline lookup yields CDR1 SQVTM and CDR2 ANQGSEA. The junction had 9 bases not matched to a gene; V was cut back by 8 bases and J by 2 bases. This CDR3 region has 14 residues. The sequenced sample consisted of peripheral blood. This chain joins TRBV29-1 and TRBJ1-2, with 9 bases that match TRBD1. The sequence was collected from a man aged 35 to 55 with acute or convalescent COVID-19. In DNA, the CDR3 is TGCAGCTCACCCGCGACAGGGGGGAACTATGGCTACACCTTC. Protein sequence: CSSPATGGNYGYTF.